The rows below give T cell receptor beta chains drawn from one sample of a study of shared clonotypes between healthy human individuals. The method was immunoSEQ multiplex PCR; TCRdb's version includes in-frame clones alone and lacks a portion of them. The sample consists of some 800,000 clones, approximately 92% of them appearing once. Sequenced input: naive CD8+ T cells sorted from blood. The receptor source for this set is a young man in good health. CDR3s include the opening cysteine and the closing phenylalanine or tryptophan. The order of the fields is J gene, D gene, clone size, V gene, CDR3 protein, CDR3 DNA. D genes are given only for firm matches. Size is omitted from some rows. Given values are once, few, many or a class for expanded clones.

TRBJ2-1,.,once,TRBV7-6,CASSLYREDEQFF,TGTGCCAGCAGCTTATACAGGGAGGATGAGCAGTTCTTC
TRBJ2-7,.,.,TRBV30,CAWSVQFSEQYF,TGTGCCTGGAGTGTCCAATTTTCCGAGCAGTACTTC
TRBJ2-1,TRBD2,.,TRBV11-2,CASSRGTSGSDEQFF,TGTGCCAGCAGCCGGGGGACTAGCGGGAGTGATGAGCAGTTCTTC
TRBJ2-5,.,.,TRBV9,CASSVWASETQYF,TGTGCCAGCAGCGTCTGGGCTTCGGAGACCCAGTACTTC
TRBJ2-1,TRBD2,.,TRBV2,CASGAEVAGVDNEQFF,TGTGCCAGCGGGGCGGAGGTAGCGGGAGTAGACAATGAGCAGTTCTTC
TRBJ2-1,TRBD2,.,TRBV10-2,CASGTGGEQFF,TGCGCCAGTGGAACGGGAGGTGAGCAGTTCTTC
TRBJ1-5,.,.,TRBV10-3,CAISDSAQNSNQPQHF,TGTGCCATCAGTGACTCGGCACAGAATAGCAATCAGCCCCAGCATTTT
TRBJ2-5,.,.,TRBV27,CASSLLGGQETQYF,TGTGCCAGCAGTTTACTCGGGGGACAAGAGACCCAGTACTTC
TRBJ2-7,.,.,TRBV18,CASSPTRGVSETYEQYF,TGTGCCAGCTCACCAACGAGGGGCGTAAGCGAAACCTACGAGCAGTACTTC
TRBJ1-5,.,.,TRBV19,CASSTPGTHSFSNQPQHF,TGTGCCAGTAGTACCCCCGGGACACATTCCTTTAGCAATCAGCCCCAGCATTTT
TRBJ2-7,TRBD1,.,TRBV5-8,CATDRGAGTGGNEQYF,TGTGCCACCGACCGGGGGGCCGGGACAGGGGGCAACGAGCAGTACTTC
TRBJ1-5,TRBD1,.,TRBV7-9,CASSLGGRGREWNQPQHF,TGTGCCAGCAGCTTAGGTGGCAGGGGGCGGGAGTGGAATCAGCCCCAGCATTTT
TRBJ2-1,TRBD2,.,TRBV7-8,CASSPFIGGSSTHEQFF,TGTGCCAGCAGCCCCTTCATAGGCGGGAGTTCGACACATGAGCAGTTCTTC
TRBJ1-5,.,.,TRBV4-1,CASSQVVGTTNQPQHF,TGCGCCAGCAGCCAAGTGGTGGGGACAACAAATCAGCCCCAGCATTTT
TRBJ2-4,.,.,TRBV15,CATSNPGQAKNIQYF,TGTGCCACCAGCAATCCCGGACAGGCCAAAAACATTCAGTACTTC
TRBJ2-4,.,once,TRBV15,CATSTPGAGINIQYF,TGTGCCACCAGCACCCCAGGGGCAGGCATAAACATTCAGTACTTC
TRBJ2-7,.,.,TRBV5-1,CASSLDLGRLTYEQYF,TGCGCCAGCAGCTTGGATTTAGGCCGGCTAACCTACGAGCAGTACTTC
TRBJ2-7,TRBD1,.,TRBV5-6,CASSFGTGVNEQYF,TGTGCCAGCAGCTTCGGGACAGGGGTTAACGAGCAGTACTTC
TRBJ2-1,.,.,TRBV7-9,CASSLVTAPKQFF,TGTGCCAGCAGCTTAGTGACGGCGCCCAAGCAGTTCTTC
TRBJ2-7,TRBD1,few,TRBV2,CASSGGQGGYEQYF,TGTGCCAGCAGTGGGGGACAGGGAGGCTACGAGCAGTACTTC
TRBJ2-1,TRBD2,.,TRBV5-1,CASSWPAGGFFNEQFF,TGCGCCAGCAGCTGGCCAGCGGGAGGGTTTTTCAATGAGCAGTTCTTC
TRBJ2-4,.,once,TRBV4-3,CASSPVRGLNIQYF,TGCGCCAGCAGCCCCGTGAGGGGCCTCAACATTCAGTACTTC
TRBJ1-5,.,.,TRBV30,CAPDRDNQPQHF,TGTGCCCCAGACAGAGACAATCAGCCCCAGCATTTT
TRBJ2-1,.,.,TRBV18,CASSPDYNEQFF,TGTGCCAGCTCACCGGATTACAATGAGCAGTTCTTC
TRBJ2-1,.,.,TRBV7-9,CASSYDLSEQFF,TGTGCCAGCAGCTATGACCTTTCTGAGCAGTTCTTC
TRBJ2-7,.,.,TRBV7-9,CASSLAGPTYEQYF,TGTGCCAGCAGCTTAGCGGGACCCACCTACGAGCAGTACTTC
TRBJ2-1,TRBD2,once,TRBV4-1,CASSQPPSGGDEQFF,TGCGCCAGCAGCCAACCCCCCTCGGGGGGGGACGAGCAGTTCTTC
TRBJ1-2,.,.,TRBV27,CASSLAPIYGYTF,TGTGCCAGCAGCCTTGCCCCCATCTATGGCTACACCTTC
TRBJ1-2,.,.,TRBV18,CASSADGANYGYTF,TGTGCCAGCTCAGCGGACGGAGCTAACTATGGCTACACCTTC
TRBJ2-7,.,.,TRBV10-3,CAISEGQIYEQYF,TGTGCCATCAGTGAGGGACAGATCTACGAGCAGTACTTC
TRBJ1-5,.,few,TRBV29-1,CSAIVPINQPQHF,TGCAGCGCTATAGTACCCATCAATCAGCCCCAGCATTTT
TRBJ2-7,.,.,TRBV28,CASSSPGTRGREQYF,TGTGCCAGCAGTTCCCCCGGGACCAGGGGAAGGGAGCAGTACTTC
TRBJ2-5,TRBD2,.,TRBV10-3,CATQGGRSETQYF,TGTGCCACCCAGGGCGGGAGGTCAGAGACCCAGTACTTC
TRBJ2-1,TRBD2,.,TRBV28,CASSSSGRGENEQFF,TGTGCCAGCAGTTCGAGCGGGAGAGGGGAAAATGAGCAGTTCTTC
TRBJ2-3,.,.,TRBV6-5,CASSYFTGADTQYF,TGTGCCAGCAGTTACTTTACAGGTGCAGATACGCAGTATTTT
TRBJ1-2,.,.,TRBV27,CASSLAGEGGNGYTF,TGTGCCAGCAGCCTTGCGGGTGAGGGGGGTAATGGCTACACCTTC
TRBJ2-5,.,.,TRBV10-3,CAISEGGEQETQYF,TGTGCCATCAGTGAAGGTGGGGAACAAGAGACCCAGTACTTC
TRBJ2-2,.,.,TRBV18,CASSPYGLSTGELFF,TGTGCCAGCTCCCCCTATGGCTTGAGCACCGGGGAGCTGTTTTTT
TRBJ2-1,TRBD2,.,TRBV29-1,CSVESNLWGGSSYNEQFF,TGCAGCGTTGAATCCAATCTCTGGGGGGGGAGCTCCTACAATGAGCAGTTCTTC
TRBJ2-6,.,.,TRBV4-1,CASSQVSSPLTF,TGCGCCAGCAGCCAAGTAAGCAGTCCTCTAACTTTC